The rows below give T cell receptor beta chains drawn from one sample of a study of blood T cell repertoires in COVID-19. Sequenced by immunoSEQ multiplex PCR; TCRdb stores in-frame clones only, minus some. The sample holds some 290,000 clones, nearly 90% seen once. Source material: peripheral blood. These receptors were obtained from a woman between 40 and 50 years old with COVID-19, enrolled during active disease. CDR3s include the opening cysteine and the closing phenylalanine or tryptophan. The order of the fields is CDR3 length, D gene, J gene, clone size, V gene, CDR3 protein, CDR3 DNA. The D gene is left open where the match is weak. Clone sizes are given selectively: once, few, many, or a class where the clone is expanded.

>13|NA|TRBJ1-1|NA|TRBV7-3
CASSLMDNSKEEF
TGTGCCAGCAGCTTGATGGACAACTCGAAAGAGGAGTTT
>13|NA|TRBJ2-5|NA|TRBV5-1
CASSPRGQETQYF
TGCGCCAGCAGCCCCAGGGGCCAAGAGACCCAGTACTTC
>11|NA|TRBJ1-1|NA|TRBV28
CASRMTGEAFF
TGTGCCAGCAGAATGACTGGTGAAGCTTTCTTT
>15|TRBD2|TRBJ2-2|few|TRBV7-8
CASSRARQGGGELFF
TGTGCCAGCAGCCGAGCGAGGCAGGGAGGGGGGGAGCTGTTTTTT
>13|TRBD1|TRBJ1-1|NA|TRBV6-5
CASSYSGDRVAFF
TGTGCCAGCAGTTACTCAGGGGACAGGGTCGCTTTCTTT
>15|TRBD2|TRBJ2-2|NA|TRBV28
CATGTSGGPSGELFF
TGTGCCACGGGGACTAGCGGGGGACCTTCCGGGGAGCTGTTTTTT
>14|NA|TRBJ1-5|NA|TRBV18
CASSPSGEKQPQHF
TGTGCCAGCTCACCCTCAGGGGAGAAGCAGCCCCAGCATTTT
>18|TRBD1|TRBJ2-7|few|TRBV18
CASSLNTGTGVNYYEQYF
TGTGCCAGCTCACTGAACACCGGGACAGGGGTAAACTACTACGAGCAGTACTTC
>14|NA|TRBJ1-1|NA|TRBV5-1
CASSLVGVNTEAFF
TGCGCCAGCAGCTTGGTCGGGGTGAACACTGAAGCTTTCTTT
>14|NA|TRBJ2-1|once|TRBV19
CASSEELWDNEQFF
TGTGCCAGTAGCGAGGAGTTGTGGGACAATGAGCAGTTCTTC
>15|NA|TRBJ2-7|NA|TRBV7-9
CASSSPRGNLYEQYF
TGTGCCAGCAGCTCGCCGCGGGGAAATCTCTACGAGCAGTACTTC
>18|TRBD1|TRBJ1-5|few|TRBV5-1
CASSLGSSGGSGNQPQHF
TGCGCCAGCAGCTTGGGGTCCTCAGGGGGCAGCGGCAATCAGCCCCAGCATTTT
>16|NA|TRBJ2-1|NA|TRBV3-1/TRBV3-2
CASSSQWRSSYNEQFF
TGTGCCAGCAGCTCGCAGTGGCGGAGCTCCTACAATGAGCAGTTCTTC
>16|NA|TRBJ2-2|NA|TRBV11-3
CASSLGGARNTGELFF
TGTGCCAGCAGCCTGGGGGGGGCTAGGAACACCGGGGAGCTGTTTTTT
>15|NA|TRBJ1-4|NA|TRBV6-2/TRBV6-3
CASSSDRSLNEKLFF
TGTGCCAGCAGTTCAGACCGGAGCCTTAATGAAAAACTGTTTTTT
>15|NA|TRBJ2-1|NA|TRBV5-1
CASSYLAMGLNEQFF
TGCGCCAGCAGCTACCTAGCTATGGGATTGAATGAGCAGTTCTTC
>15|NA|TRBJ2-7|NA|TRBV12-5
CASGLKTGWAYEQYF
TGTGCTAGTGGTTTGAAAACAGGGTGGGCCTACGAGCAGTACTTC
>14|NA|TRBJ1-2|NA|TRBV28
CASSPWGGGGGYTF
TGTGCCAGCAGTCCCTGGGGCGGGGGAGGTGGCTACACCTTC
>14|NA|TRBJ1-1|NA|TRBV7-3
CASSLGHMNTEAFF
TGTGCCAGCAGCTTGGGACATATGAACACTGAAGCTTTCTTT
>17|NA|TRBJ1-5|many|TRBV28
CASSPTWRVEGNQPQHF
TGTGCCAGCAGCCCGACTTGGAGGGTAGAGGGCAATCAGCCCCAGCATTTT
>14|NA|TRBJ2-7|once|TRBV27
CASSFGGRIDEQYF
TGTGCCAGCAGTTTCGGGGGGCGGATCGACGAGCAGTACTTC
>14|NA|TRBJ1-1|once|TRBV2
CASSEGTGNTEAFF
TGTGCCAGCAGTGAAGGGACGGGAAACACTGAAGCTTTCTTT
>14|NA|TRBJ1-4|NA|TRBV9
CASSLQGVGEKLFF
TGTGCCAGCAGCCTACAAGGGGTAGGTGAAAAACTGTTTTTT
>14|NA|TRBJ1-1|NA|TRBV6-2/TRBV6-3
CASSYVGGNTEAFF
TGTGCCAGCAGTTACGTCGGCGGGAACACTGAAGCTTTCTTT
>16|NA|TRBJ1-1|few|TRBV10-3
CAISPPDGRGNTEAFF
TGTGCCATCAGCCCCCCGGACGGGAGGGGGAACACTGAAGCTTTCTTT
>14|NA|TRBJ1-3|NA|TRBV6-5
CASSPSYSGNTIYF
TGTGCCAGCAGCCCCTCTTACTCTGGAAACACCATATATTTT
>15|TRBD1|TRBJ1-4|once|TRBV5-1
CASSLEVQGPEKLFF
TGCGCCAGCAGCTTGGAGGTACAGGGGCCTGAAAAACTGTTTTTT